The 18 T cell receptor beta chains given below trace back to one sample, sequenced in a study of blood T cell repertoires in COVID-19. Sequencing was performed with immunoSEQ multiplex PCR; in TCRdb, only in-frame clones are kept and a portion is missing. The sample contains around 200,000 clones, more than 75% of which appear only once. The specimen sequenced was peripheral blood. The receptor set was obtained from a man aged 70 or older with acute or convalescent COVID-19.

The gene calls are TRBV9 and TRBJ1-6; 7 nucleotides align to TRBD1. The CDR3 spans 15 residues. Trimming cost V 1 base and J 3 bases; bases outside gene matches: 1. Germline CDR1 reads SGDLS; CDR2 reads YYNGEE. The chain's CDR3 is CASSVSGGYNSPLHF. CDR3 coding DNA: TGTGCCAGCAGCGTATCAGGGGGCTATAATTCACCCCTCCACTTT. The full variable domain, in which reference TRBV9 and TRBJ1-6 provide the parts outside the CDR3, is DSGVTQTPKHLITATGQRVTLRCSPRSGDLSVYWYQQSLDQGLQFLIQYYNGEERAKGNILERFSAQQFPDLHSELNLSSLELGDSALYFCASSVSGGYNSPLHFGNGTRLTVT.

V and J are TRBV9 and TRBJ2-1, with TRBD2 as a possible D gene (6 bases). V lost 0 bases, J lost 9 bases, and 16 bases lay in between. The CDR3 has 15 amino acids. Germline values: CDR1 SGDLS, CDR2 YYNGEE. CDR3 bases: TGTGCCAGCAGCGTAGATGGCGGGATGGGAAGTGAGCAGTTCTTC. Its protein is CASSVDGGMGSEQFF. The full variable domain, completed using reference TRBV9 and TRBJ2-1, is DSGVTQTPKHLITATGQRVTLRCSPRSGDLSVYWYQQSLDQGLQFLIQYYNGEERAKGNILERFSAQQFPDLHSELNLSSLELGDSALYFCASSVDGGMGSEQFFGPGTRLTVL.

The J gene is TRBJ2-7, the V gene TRBV28; 7 nucleotides agree with TRBD1. The germline CDR1 and CDR2 sequences are MDHEN and SYDVKM. The V segment lost 6 bases and the J segment 9 bases; nucleotides outside the gene matches: 14. This CDR3 has 14 residues. CDR3 nucleotides: TGTGCCAGCAGCCGGAATGACAGGGTTGCGGGGCAGTACTTC. Its protein is CASSRNDRVAGQYF.

The chain employs TRBV6-2 or TRBV6-3 and TRBJ1-5; no reliable D call. Germline V lookup: CDR1 MNHEY, CDR2 SVGEGT. Trimming removed 2 bases at V and 0 bases at J, with 8 bases between. The CDR3 runs 15 residues. This CDR3 is CASSYLPISNQPQHF. The CDR3, as DNA: TGTGCCAGCAGTTACCTGCCTATTAGCAATCAGCCCCAGCATTTT.

The chain uses TRBV9 and TRBJ2-3; 9 bases align to TRBD1. The CDR3 spans 16 residues. With V trimmed by 3 bases and J by 1 base, 6 bases remained unmatched. Looked up from germline, CDR1 is SGDLS and CDR2 is YYNGEE. CDR3 sequence: CASSARRTGGTDTQYF. The CDR3 nucleotides are TGTGCCAGCAGCGCCCGTCGGACAGGGGGCACAGATACGCAGTATTTT. Based on the CDR3 plus reference TRBV9 and TRBJ2-3, the full variable domain is DSGVTQTPKHLITATGQRVTLRCSPRSGDLSVYWYQQSLDQGLQFLIQYYNGEERAKGNILERFSAQQFPDLHSELNLSSLELGDSALYFCASSARRTGGTDTQYFGPGTRLTVL.

The CDR3 sequence: CASSLGTSATEEQFF. The CDR3 DNA reads TGTGCCAGCAGCCTGGGGACTAGCGCGACGGAGGAGCAGTTCTTC. The rearrangement uses TRBV7-9 and TRBJ2-1, with 10 bases that match TRBD2. Losses at the gene ends were 5 bases for V and 10 bases for J; bases not matched to a gene: 11. From germline, CDR1 is SEHNR and CDR2 FQNEAQ (reference sequence). CDR3 size: 15 residues.

The chain is built from TRBV19 and TRBJ2-1, with D maybe TRBD2 (6 bases). V was clipped by 7 bases and J by 3 bases, with 13 bases between them. The germline V gene encodes CDR1 LNHDA and CDR2 SQIVND (reference sequence). The CDR3 contains 14 residues. The CDR3 nucleotides are TGTGCCAGTACCTCCAGCGGGCGCTACAATGAGCAGTTCTTC. It specifies CASTSSGRYNEQFF.

This clone occurred once. This chain connects TRBV21-1 to TRBJ1-1; TRBD1 is the table's D call, not checked against the DNA. TRBV21-1 corresponds to a pseudogene. CDR3 length equals 19 residues. The CDR3 region has the DNA TGTGCCAGCAGCAAAGGATTCGTAAGGGCAGGGGAAACAGACACTGAAGCTTTCTTT. It is translated as CASSKGFVRAGETDTEAFF.

The CDR3 DNA reads as TGCGCCAGCACCTACGGAGAAGACAGGGTGTTTGGGACCCAGTACTTC. Residues: CASTYGEDRVFGTQYF. The rearrangement links TRBV10-1 to TRBJ2-5; 7 nucleotides agree with TRBD1. Unmatched junction bases numbered 18, after V lost 7 bases and J lost 7 bases. In germline, CDR1 is WNHNN, CDR2 SYGVQD (reference sequence). The CDR3 totals 16 residues.

This rearrangement joins TRBV5-1 to TRBJ2-6, with D possibly TRBD1 on 5 matching bases. The length of the CDR3 is 16 residues. The germline gives CDR1 SGHRS, CDR2 YFSETQ. Trimming took 3 bases from V and 0 from J, leaving 10 bases between them. In nucleotides, the CDR3 is TGCGCCAGCAGCTATGGGGCCAACTCTGGGGCCAACGTCCTGACTTTC. It yields the protein CASSYGANSGANVLTF.

The rearrangement uses TRBV5-1 and TRBJ1-6; D is possibly TRBD1 (6 bases). The CDR3 spans 13 residues. Germline assignment: CDR1 SGHRS and CDR2 YFSETQ. V was shortened by 0 bases and J by 11 bases, with 9 bases between the two germline ends. CDR3 coding DNA: TGCGCCAGCAGCTTGGCAGGGGAAACACCCCTCCACTTT. It translates to CASSLAGETPLHF.

This clone has only one observation. This sequence joins TRBV7-8 and TRBJ1-3; 10 bases fit TRBD1. The V gene's germline CDR1 is SGHVS and CDR2 FQNEAQ. V shed 5 bases and J 0 bases; nucleotides not matched to a gene: 13. The CDR3 has 19 residues. The CDR3 loop reads CASSGRRTGGTFSGNTIYF. The CDR3 DNA reads as TGTGCCAGCAGCGGGCGCCGGACAGGGGGTACTTTCTCTGGAAACACCATATATTTT.

The rearrangement uses TRBV5-6 and TRBJ1-2, with 7 bases identical to TRBD1. V lost 5 bases and J lost 8; bases outside the gene matches: 12. This CDR3 contains 14 residues. Germline loops: CDR1 SGHDT, CDR2 YYEEEE. CDR3 amino acids: CASRFGTAQLGYTF. Written as DNA, the CDR3 is TGTGCCAGCAGGTTCGGGACAGCTCAATTAGGCTACACCTTC.

This chain's CDR3 is CASSAPYRDDEQFF. CDR3 DNA sequence: TGTGCCAGCAGCGCTCCTTACAGGGACGATGAGCAGTTCTTC. The chain carries TRBV11-3 and TRBJ2-1; possible D gene TRBD1, 6 bases. Trimming shortened V by 5 bases and J by 8 bases, and 16 bases separated the two germline ends. The CDR3 covers 14 residues. CDR1 SGHNT and CDR2 YENEEA come from the germline V gene.

The chain uses TRBV25-1 and TRBJ2-1; TRBD2 is a possible D gene (5 bases). Germline CDR1 and CDR2: MGHDK and SYGVNS. Trimming shortened V by 1 base and J by 4 bases, and 11 bases separated the two germline ends. This CDR3 is built from 15 residues. The chain's CDR3 is CASSEFQGGYNEQFF. The CDR3 DNA is TGTGCCAGCAGTGAATTCCAAGGAGGATACAATGAGCAGTTCTTC.

CDR3 sequence reads: CASSQDSRYSNQPQHF. The CDR3 DNA follows: TGTGCCAGCAGCCAAGATAGTCGGTATAGCAATCAGCCCCAGCATTTT. This chain connects TRBV4-2 to TRBJ1-5; no definite D call. The V end was cut by 0 bases, the J end by 0 bases, with 9 bases between. The germline CDR1 and CDR2 sequences are LGHNA and YNFKEQ. The CDR3 consists of 16 residues.

The chain couples TRBV24-1 to TRBJ1-4, with TRBD1 identical over 9 bases. Losses at the gene ends were 6 bases for V and 5 bases for J; bases not matched to a gene: 3. CDR1 KGHDR and CDR2 SFDVKD come from the germline V gene. This CDR3 region has 14 residues. The CDR3 here is CATSSGQGNEKLFF. DNA for the CDR3: TGTGCCACCAGTAGCGGACAGGGGAATGAAAAACTGTTTTTT.

The chain is built from TRBV9 and TRBJ2-1; possible D gene TRBD2, 6 bases. CDR1 is SGDLS, CDR2 YYNGEE, per germline. The CDR3 is made up of 15 amino acids. Trimming took off 0 bases at V and 2 bases at J, with 9 bases between the two ends. The CDR3 is CASSVAGSPYNEQFF. The CDR3 coding sequence is TGTGCCAGCAGCGTAGCCGGGAGTCCCTACAATGAGCAGTTCTTC.